This T cell receptor (beta chain) was profiled in a study of cytotoxic CD8 clonotypes in ibrutinib-treated CLL. Study results and caveats: A difference in sampling times existed between sustained-remission and progressing patients.

As concerns this clone: Antigen specificity is unknown.

Germline-derived CDR1 and CDR2 are MNHEY and SVGAGI. This CDR3 spans 14 amino acids. With 6 bases clipped from V and 4 bases from J, the junction kept 2 bases outside the gene matches. The assay was immunoSEQ multiplex PCR, and TCRdb's table has in-frame clones only and misses some. The sample has just over 200,000 clones, about 75% seen once. The rearrangement links TRBV6-5 to TRBJ1-5; 11 positions match TRBD1. The sequencing here drew on PBMCs, taken after 12 months of ibrutinib treatment. The receptor's source is a human donor with chronic lymphocytic leukemia. CDR3 sequence: CASSGQGANQPQHF. The CDR3 DNA is TGTGCCAGCAGCGGACAGGGGGCGAATCAGCCCCAGCATTTT.